This T cell receptor beta chain derives from a study of blood T cell repertoires in COVID-19. At the level of the study: Both acute and convalescent COVID-19 samples were obtained from the United States, Italy and Spain.

The CDR3 is 14 residues long. Trimming took off 3 bases at V and 1 base at J, with 8 bases between the two ends. Germline loops: CDR1 SGHTA, CDR2 FQGTGA. Under the authors' procedure: Amplification of reference gene primers provided the estimated nucleated cell counts. The method was immunoSEQ multiplex PCR; TCRdb's version includes in-frame clones alone and lacks a portion of them. D and trimming come from the DNA, and the V and J calls and clone size come from that table. Among 31,000 or so clones, roughly nine tenths were seen once, and the ten largest hold approximately 22%. This clone appeared once.

Specimen: peripheral blood. The rearrangement links TRBV7-3 to TRBJ2-3; TRBD1 is a possible D gene (6 bases). This clonotype was obtained from a human donor with active COVID-19. The donor label of this sample is uncertain. The CDR3 DNA reads TGTGCCAGCAGCTTCCACAGGGGCACAGATACGCAGTATTTT. Amino acids: CASSFHRGTDTQYF. Looking up the rest from reference TRBV7-3 and TRBJ2-3 gives the full variable domain: GAGVSQTPSNKVTEKGKYVELRCDPISGHTALYWYRQSLGQGPEFLIYFQGTGAADDSGLPNDRFFAVRPEGSVSTLKIQRTERGDSAVYLCASSFHRGTDTQYFGPGTRLTVL.